This section outlines one TCR beta chain sequence together with its context. The data originate from a study of human T cells and chemical hapten exposure. The wider study: Patients were mainly female, each with alopecia areata, totalis or universalis.

A single record per CDR3 protein comes from TCRdb applying MiXCR to the RACE reads. The repertoire holds tens of thousands of distinct CDR3 sequences, with 14% as singletons. Time point given: pre-sensitization, week 0. Treatment in this sample: therapeutic diphenylcyclopropenone sensitization with weekly scalp DPC. V was shortened by 3 bases and J by 6 bases, with 9 bases between the two germline ends. Per germline, CDR1 SEHNR and CDR2 FQNEAQ (reference sequence). The CDR3 is 12 residues long. The source of this sequence is a woman in her forties or fifties with alopecia areata. Some clones in this sample may be carry-over from other donors' samples. This rearrangement joins TRBV7-9 to TRBJ2-7; D is ambiguous. The specimen was whole blood, collected in connection with sensitization to the hapten diphenylcyclopropenone (DPC). CDR3 bases: TGTGCCAGCAGCTTGGGCTCAACCGAGCAGTACTTC. The encoded protein is CASSLGSTEQYF. The full variable domain, its missing parts supplied by reference TRBV7-9 and TRBJ2-7, is DTGVSQNPRHKITKRGQNVTFRCDPISEHNRLYWYRQTLGQGPEFLTYFQNEAQLEKSRLLSDRFSAERPKGSFSTLEIQRTEQGDSAMYLCASSLGSTEQYFGPGTRLTVT.